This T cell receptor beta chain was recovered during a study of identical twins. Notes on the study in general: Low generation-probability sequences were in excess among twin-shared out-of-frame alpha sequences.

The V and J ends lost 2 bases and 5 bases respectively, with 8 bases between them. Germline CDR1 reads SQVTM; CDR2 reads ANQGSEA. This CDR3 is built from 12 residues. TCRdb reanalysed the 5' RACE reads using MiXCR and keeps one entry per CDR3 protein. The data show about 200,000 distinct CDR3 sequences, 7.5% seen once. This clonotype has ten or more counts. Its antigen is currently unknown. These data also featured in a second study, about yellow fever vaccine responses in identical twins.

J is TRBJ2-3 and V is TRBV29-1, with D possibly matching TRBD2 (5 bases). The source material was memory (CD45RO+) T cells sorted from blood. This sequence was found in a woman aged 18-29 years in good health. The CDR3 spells CSVEKSGDTQYF. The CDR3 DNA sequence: TGCAGCGTTGAAAAGAGCGGAGATACGCAGTATTTT.